A selection of T cell receptor beta chains follows, all from one sample in a study of T cells in Graves' hyperthyroidism and ophthalmopathy. TCRdb redid the calling of the multiplex PCR reads with MiXCR, one entry per CDR3 protein. Of about 640,000 distinct CDR3 sequences in the sample, around 21% were seen once. Input material: blood. The receptors shown here come from a man in his thirties or forties with Graves' ophthalmopathy. CDR3s include the opening cysteine and the closing phenylalanine or tryptophan.

TRBJ1-5 | TRBV7-8 | CASSSGLGQGGQPQHF
TRBJ2-3 | TRBV30 | CAWTRVAPDTQYF
TRBJ2-1 | TRBV15 | CATSSIHREQFF
TRBJ2-7 | TRBV7-3 | CASSILSSYEQYF
TRBJ1-2 | TRBV27 | CASSLGQNSIYGYTF
TRBJ2-5 | TRBV7-3 | CASSLTGKQETQYF
TRBJ2-7 | TRBV12-3/TRBV12-4 | CASSSDRRFSYEQYF
TRBJ2-7 | TRBV30 | CAWSEPGLAGVGDEQYF
TRBJ2-7 | TRBV19 | CASNAGLAIHEQYF
TRBJ2-1 | TRBV11-2 | CASSLGLADYNEQFF
TRBJ2-2 | TRBV27 | CASRAGLAGGNGGELFF
TRBJ2-3 | TRBV2 | CATSGQGARDTQYF
TRBJ2-5 | TRBV28 | CASLTGLQETQYF
TRBJ2-1 | TRBV7-3 | CAGSLQGGGLPNEQFF
TRBJ1-1 | TRBV6-1 | CASSYPPALGTEAFF
TRBJ1-1 | TRBV28 | CATIDPPGGTEAFF
TRBJ2-5 | TRBV27 | CGLGRAGETQYF
TRBJ2-3 | TRBV20-1 | CSAKGLAVTDTQYF
TRBJ2-1 | TRBV2 | CASREPPFKKFF
TRBJ1-1 | TRBV6-1 | CASSEGTGNTEAFF
TRBJ2-7 | TRBV10-3 | CAISEGGSVEQYF
TRBJ1-1 | TRBV3-1 | CASSPSQGSTEAFF
TRBJ2-1 | TRBV27 | CASSLSLDRPYNEQFF
TRBJ2-1 | TRBV20-1 | CSARGPGGEQFF
TRBJ2-5 | TRBV27 | CASSWARQETQYF
TRBJ2-2 | TRBV9 | CASSVPTGQGSPNTGELFF
TRBJ1-2 | TRBV15 | CATSREGGYTF
TRBJ1-1 | TRBV5-6 | CASRAQGRGFGEAFF
TRBJ2-2 | TRBV5-1 | CASSFPGNTGELFF
TRBJ2-7 | TRBV4-3 | CASSQDPGPSSYEQYF
TRBJ2-7 | TRBV20-1 | CSAQPFGEQYF
TRBJ2-5 | TRBV20-1 | CSARDLASGILETQYF
TRBJ2-6 | TRBV7-3 | CASSPDLTGANVLTF
TRBJ2-2 | TRBV12-3/TRBV12-4 | CASSLPSGKNTGELFF
TRBJ2-2 | TRBV9 | CASSVANTGEPFF
TRBJ2-1 | TRBV12-3/TRBV12-4 | CASNAGGVSYNEQFF
TRBJ2-7 | TRBV4-1 | CASKSGLSGYEQYF
TRBJ2-7 | TRBV18 | CASSPLGQGAYEQYF
TRBJ2-1 | TRBV11-2 | CASSLLRGGPSSYNEQFF
TRBJ2-4 | TRBV28 | CASSSIEGGKNIQYF
TRBJ2-7 | TRBV20-1 | CSASDRGDEQYF
TRBJ2-7 | TRBV29-1 | CSVEDLGDSGYEQYF
TRBJ2-7 | TRBV27 | CASSLSGDTAWKQYF
TRBJ2-3 | TRBV19 | CASSSAGGPPDTQYF
TRBJ2-5 | TRBV3-1 | CASILRGGETQYF